Given below is one T cell receptor (beta chain) in context. No antigen is known for it. Base qualities were left out, and no much larger clone turns up one base away. The data were obtained in a study of sequential checkpoint blockade in melanoma (dated by TCRdb to between 2018 and 2021). Looking at the study overall: Using 1:1 randomization, the trial assigned patients either to first-line nivolumab followed by ipilimumab (arm A) or to ipilimumab followed by nivolumab (arm B). Maintenance nivolumab came after both trial sequences. The study at large found these results: Larger, independent patient cohorts are needed to validate the response-prediction model that combines TCR metrics and mutation burden.

Interpreted using the paper, the treatment or condition label stands for: randomized to nivolumab then ipilimumab (arm A) or the reverse (arm B). No trial patient had received prior DNA-damaging chemotherapy. Thawed PBMCs were sorted on a FACS Aria II flow cytometer to isolate live CD3+CD8+ cells negative for CD19 and CD56. CheckMate 064, a randomized, open-label phase II trial of sequential checkpoint blockade, was the source of the samples, all of which came from patients with melanoma. Peripheral blood mononuclear cells were collected by leukapheresis, purified with Ficoll-Paque, and frozen in human serum with about 10% DMSO. Purity of sorted blood CD3+CD8+ cells was verified at >98% immediately after sorting, followed by DNA extraction. CDR1 and CDR2 (MNHEY, SMNVEV) derive from the germline V gene (reference sequence). Compared with germline, V lacks 6 bases and J lacks 4 bases; bases without a gene match: 20. Including the terminal cysteine and phenylalanine, the CDR3 comprises 20 residues. The sequence is cut down to CDR3 DNA, 60 bases in frame from base 1.

TCRbeta CDR3 regions were immunosequenced from genomic DNA with the immunoSEQ Assay. Genomic DNA was amplified by bias-controlled multiplex PCR before high-throughput sequencing. In the authors' own workflow: To quantify the absolute abundance of each unique TCRbeta CDR3 region, the sequences were collapsed and filtered. Clonality was defined as 1 minus Pielou's evenness and was calculated using productive rearrangements only. Clones with significantly greater frequencies in on-treatment versus baseline samples were identified using a previously published method. Not all clones reach the TCRdb copy of this immuneACCESS table, which keeps in-frame sequences only. Checked studies attribute under half of the gap to unresolved V genes and leave the rest unexplained. That table is the source of V, J and clone size, and D and trimming were worked out from the DNA. The sample table contains about 17,000 clones; only one count was recorded for 72% of them. Of the sample, about a fifth is held by the ten largest clones.

This sequence originates from a human donor with melanoma. Sequenced here: CD8+ T cells sorted from blood (inferred from file names), sampled from a patient given nivolumab and ipilimumab in sequence. The chain employs TRBV27 and TRBJ1-6; TRBD1 fits 8 bases in the junction. The DNA is as follows: TGTGCCAGCAGGCCATTACAGGGGGTATCTAGTAGAGCGTATAATTCACCCCTCCACTTT. It translates to CASRPLQGVSSRAYNSPLHF.